The present entry profiles one T cell receptor beta chain with its context. The data were obtained in a study of blood T cell repertoires in COVID-19. Across the whole study: T cells, B-cell-depleted T cells, or PBMCs provided the cDNA or gDNA that served as material.

This CDR3 has 17 residues. V was pared by 4 bases and J by 1 base, with 2 bases of the junction left unmatched. The germline V gene encodes CDR1 SGHTA and CDR2 FQGNSA. In the authors' workflow: Reference gene primer amplification gave nucleated cell count estimates. The method was immunoSEQ multiplex PCR; TCRdb's version includes in-frame clones alone and lacks a portion of them. V, J and clone size derive from that table, while D and trimming were established from the DNA sequence. The table includes some 300,000 clones, just under 90% detected once. The receptor's source is a woman aged 45-60 years with COVID-19, enrolled during active disease. The chain employs TRBV7-2 and TRBJ2-1; 15 bases are shared with TRBD2. Sample: peripheral blood. CDR3 amino acids: CASSWGLAGGSYNEQFF. The CDR3 DNA follows: TGTGCCAGCAGCTGGGGACTAGCGGGAGGTTCCTACAATGAGCAGTTCTTC.